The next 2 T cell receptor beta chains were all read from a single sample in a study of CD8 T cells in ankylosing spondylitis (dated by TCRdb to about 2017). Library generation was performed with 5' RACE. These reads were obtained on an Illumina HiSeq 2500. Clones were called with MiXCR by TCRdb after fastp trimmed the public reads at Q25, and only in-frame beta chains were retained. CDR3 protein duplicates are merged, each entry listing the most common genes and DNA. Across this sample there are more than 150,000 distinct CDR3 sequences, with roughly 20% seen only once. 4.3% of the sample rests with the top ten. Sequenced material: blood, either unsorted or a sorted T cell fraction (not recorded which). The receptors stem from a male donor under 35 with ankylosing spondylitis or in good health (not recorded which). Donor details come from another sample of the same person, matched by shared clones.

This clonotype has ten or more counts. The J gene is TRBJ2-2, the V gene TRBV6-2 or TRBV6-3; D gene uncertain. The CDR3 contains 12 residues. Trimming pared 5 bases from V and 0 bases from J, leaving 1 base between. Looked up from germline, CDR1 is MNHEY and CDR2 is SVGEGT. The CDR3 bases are TGTGCCAGCAGTACGAACACCGGGGAGCTGTTTTTT. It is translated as CASSTNTGELFF.

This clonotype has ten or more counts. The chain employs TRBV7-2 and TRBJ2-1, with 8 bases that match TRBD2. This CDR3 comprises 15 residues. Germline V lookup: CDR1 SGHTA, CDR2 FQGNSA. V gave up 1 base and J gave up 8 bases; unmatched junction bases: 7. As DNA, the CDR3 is TGTGCCAGCAGCTTAGAGGCGGGAGGAAAGTATGAGCAGTTCTTC. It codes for CASSLEAGGKYEQFF.